Below, 11 T cell receptor beta chains from the same sample are listed, as sequenced in a study of early T cells in non-severe SARS-CoV-2 infection. TCRdb fed the 5' RACE reads into MiXCR, producing one record per CDR3 protein. The top ten clones hold about 15% of a sample with approximately 50,000 distinct CDR3 sequences, roughly 9.3% of them seen once. Sequencing input: whole blood. These receptors came from an adult who was a healthcare worker with PCR-confirmed SARS-CoV-2 infection or an uninfected control (not recorded which).

This clonotype was observed a handful of times. The chain links TRBV7-3 to TRBJ1-2; 8 bases match TRBD1. Germline lookup yields CDR1 SGHTA and CDR2 FQGTGA. V shed 5 bases and J 8 bases; nucleotides not matched to a gene: 16. The CDR3 has 16 residues. The CDR3 here is CASSPDRDGSRRGYTF. In DNA form, the CDR3 reads TGTGCCAGCAGCCCGGACAGGGACGGGTCGCGTAGGGGCTACACCTTC.

This clonotype came up many times. V and J are TRBV10-1 and TRBJ2-3; 15 bases are shared with TRBD2. Per the germline V gene, CDR1 is WNHNN and CDR2 is SYGVQD (reference sequence). The CDR3 is 16 residues long. V gave up 11 bases and J gave up 0 bases; unmatched junction bases: 6. CDR3 protein: CAPRTSGRASTDTQYF. CDR3 in DNA: TGCGCCCCCCGGACTAGCGGGAGGGCGAGCACAGATACGCAGTATTTT.

This clonotype was detected ten times or more. The gene calls are TRBV7-2 and TRBJ2-2; D ambiguous. The CDR3 sequence is 12 residues long. V lost 1 base and J 7 bases, leaving 4 bases between the germline ends. Germline CDR1 SGHTA, CDR2 FQGNSA. CDR3 sequence: CASSLGVGELFF. The CDR3 DNA reads as TGTGCCAGCAGCTTAGGGGTCGGGGAGCTGTTTTTT.

In this sample, this clonotype turned up many times. V gene TRBV5-1 combines with J gene TRBJ1-2, with 10 bases matching TRBD1. The CDR3 has 21 residues. With V trimmed by 4 bases and J by 1 base, 22 bases remained unmatched. Germline loops: CDR1 SGHRS, CDR2 YFSETQ. CDR3 nucleotide sequence: TGCGCCAGCAGCCGCGGGGCCCGGGACAGGGGCGATCCGAATTATAACTATGGCTACACCTTC. Translated: CASSRGARDRGDPNYNYGYTF.

This clonotype was seen only a few times. The V and J genes are TRBV6-5 and TRBJ2-5; 8 bases are shared with TRBD1. V gave up 6 bases and J gave up 1 base; unmatched junction bases: 4. This CDR3 has 14 amino acids. CDR1 and CDR2 from the germline V gene are MNHEY and SVGAGI. The CDR3 nucleotides read TGTGCCAGCAGCCGCAGGGGGCCCCAAGAGACCCAGTACTTC. Residues: CASSRRGPQETQYF.

This chain links TRBV4-2 with TRBJ2-1, with a possible D match to TRBD2 (7 bases). This CDR3 spans 14 amino acids. V was cut by 4 bases and J by 8 bases, with 15 bases left in between. CDR1 LGHNA and CDR2 YNFKEQ come from the germline V gene. CDR3 DNA: TGTGCCAGCAGCCGGCGACTAGCAGGGGATGAGCAGTTCTTC. Translating it yields CASSRRLAGDEQFF.

In its sample, this clonotype was seen a few times. V is TRBV20-1 and J is TRBJ2-3; D possibly corresponds to TRBD1 (7 bases). Trimming removed 6 bases at V and 1 base at J, with 14 bases between. The germline V gene has CDR1 DFQATT and CDR2 SNEGSKA (reference sequence). The CDR3 totals 14 residues. The CDR3 loop reads CSARGDLRTDTQYF. DNA of the CDR3: TGCAGTGCCAGGGGGGACTTACGCACAGATACGCAGTATTTT.

This clonotype was counted a few times. The V and J genes are TRBV7-2 and TRBJ2-5; D is perhaps TRBD2 (6 bases). V was shortened by 1 base and J by 1 base, with 13 bases between the two germline ends. This CDR3 is 16 amino acids long. CDR1 and CDR2 (germline): SGHTA, FQGNSA. In nucleotides, the CDR3 is TGTGCCAGCAGCTTAGGCCCTAGCGAGGGCCAAGAGACCCAGTACTTC. Amino acid sequence: CASSLGPSEGQETQYF.

This clonotype was seen repeatedly, ten times or more. The V gene is TRBV7-9, the J gene TRBJ2-1, with 12 bases identical to TRBD2. This CDR3 contains 18 residues. Trimming removed 4 bases from V and 5 bases from J; junction bases left unmatched: 12. Germline loops: CDR1 SEHNR, CDR2 FQNEAQ (reference sequence). CDR3 coding DNA: TGTGCCAGCAGCTCGTGGGCCGGGCTAGCGGGAGGGAACAATGAGCAGTTCTTC. This translates into CASSSWAGLAGGNNEQFF. The complete variable domain, with remaining parts taken from reference TRBV7-9 and TRBJ2-1, reads DTGVSQNPRHKITKRGQNVTFRCDPISEHNRLYWYRQTLGQGPEFLTYFQNEAQLEKSRLLSDRFSAERPKGSFSTLEIQRTEQGDSAMYLCASSSWAGLAGGNNEQFFGPGTRLTVL.

This clonotype occurred many times. This chain links TRBV20-1 with TRBJ2-1, with 9 bases lining up with TRBD2. J gave up 9 bases and V 3 bases, and 6 bases lay outside the gene matches. CDR1 DFQATT and CDR2 SNEGSKA come from the germline V gene (reference sequence). The length of the CDR3 is 13 residues. CDR3: CSARGTSLTEQFF. The CDR3 region has the DNA TGCAGTGCTAGGGGGACTAGCCTCACTGAGCAGTTCTTC.

This clonotype was observed at least ten times. V is TRBV7-6 and J is TRBJ2-7, with a weak D call TRBD1 (5 bases). CDR3 length: 16 amino acids. Germline CDR1 SGHVS, CDR2 FNYEAQ. Trimming left V 7 bases short and J 5 bases short, with 24 bases between. In DNA, the CDR3 is TGTGCCAGCACCTCCGCAGGGCTCCTCCCGACAAACGAGCAGTACTTC. Protein product: CASTSAGLLPTNEQYF.